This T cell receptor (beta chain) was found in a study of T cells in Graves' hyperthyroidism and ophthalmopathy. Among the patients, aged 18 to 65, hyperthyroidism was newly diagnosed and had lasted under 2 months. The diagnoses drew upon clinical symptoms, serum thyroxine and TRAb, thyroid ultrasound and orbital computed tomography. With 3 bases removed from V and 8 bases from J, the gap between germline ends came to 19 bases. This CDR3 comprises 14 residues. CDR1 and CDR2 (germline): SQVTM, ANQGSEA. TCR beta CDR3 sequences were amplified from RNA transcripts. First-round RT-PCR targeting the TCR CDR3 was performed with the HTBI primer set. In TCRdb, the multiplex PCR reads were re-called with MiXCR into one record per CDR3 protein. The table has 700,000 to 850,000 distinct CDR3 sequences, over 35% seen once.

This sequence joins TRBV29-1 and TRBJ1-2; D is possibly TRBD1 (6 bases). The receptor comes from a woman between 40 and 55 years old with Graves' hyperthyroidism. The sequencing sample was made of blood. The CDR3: CSVDDGVGGRGYTF. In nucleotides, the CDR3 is TGCAGCGTTGACGACGGGGTAGGGGGACGGGGCTACACCTTC.